This T cell receptor (beta chain) was sequenced during a study of neoadjuvant anti-PD-1 for oral cavity cancer. Study-level information: Around day 43, patients without progression received a fourth nivolumab dose before surgery.

This clone was observed a few times. Time point here: after neoadjuvant nivolumab, at surgical resection. CDR3 length: 14 residues. Germline CDR1 reads SEHNR; CDR2 reads FQNEAQ (reference sequence). The V end was cut by 6 bases, the J end by 5 bases, with 16 bases between. The repertoire was sequenced with immunoSEQ multiplex PCR; TCRdb's copy has only in-frame clones and lacks some. The sample lists around 25,000 clones; 25% to 30% were seen once. This clonotype originated in a person aged 40 to 85 with oral cavity squamous cell carcinoma. The sample in question was tumor tissue, obtained after nivolumab (anti-PD-1) treatment. The chain employs TRBV7-9 and TRBJ2-5; D is possibly TRBD1 (6 bases). The CDR3 protein is CASRPPGAGETQYF. The CDR3 nucleotides are TGTGCCAGCAGACCCCCAGGGGCAGGGGAGACCCAGTACTTC. Full variable domain (outside the CDR3, taken from reference TRBV7-9 and TRBJ2-5): DTGVSQNPRHKITKRGQNVTFRCDPISEHNRLYWYRQTLGQGPEFLTYFQNEAQLEKSRLLSDRFSAERPKGSFSTLEIQRTEQGDSAMYLCASRPPGAGETQYFGPGTRLLVL.